One sample yielded the 31 T cell receptor beta chains listed below, sequenced in a study of blood T cell repertoires in COVID-19. This table comes from immunoSEQ multiplex PCR, and its TCRdb copy is limited to in-frame clones, with some not included. The table records 200,000 to 250,000 clones, 85% to 90% of them present only once. Material for sequencing was peripheral blood. The receptors here all came from a man aged 25 to 40 with COVID-19, enrolled during active disease.

In this sample, this clone turned up once. The genes are TRBV2 and TRBJ1-5; a weak D match, TRBD1 (5 bases). Trimming removed 4 bases at V and 7 bases at J, with 17 bases between. CDR3 length: 15 residues. Germline V gives CDR1 SNHLY, CDR2 FYNNEI. The CDR3: CASSGRGGGNQPQHF. The CDR3 DNA follows: TGTGCCAGCAGTGGTAGGGGCGGGGGAAACCAGCCCCAGCATTTT.

The genes are TRBV15 and TRBJ1-2, with TRBD1 matching over 7 bases. CDR1 LNHNV and CDR2 YYDKDF come from the germline V gene (reference sequence). The V segment lost 3 bases and the J segment 8 bases; nucleotides outside the gene matches: 18. The CDR3 totals 17 residues. Written as DNA, the CDR3 is TGTGCCACCAGCAGCCCCCTATCCATGGACAGGAAGGGCGGCTACACCTTC. Protein product: CATSSPLSMDRKGGYTF.

J is TRBJ2-3 and V is TRBV29-1, with 7 bases that match TRBD2. V trimming: 8 bases; J trimming: 2 bases; junction bases outside the gene matches: 13. The CDR3 covers 15 residues. Germline V gene lookup returns CDR1 SQVTM and CDR2 ANQGSEA. The CDR3 coding sequence is TGCAGCCCTACCGGGGAGGGGCCGTTCACAGATACGCAGTATTTT. Protein sequence: CSPTGEGPFTDTQYF.

CDR3 nucleotide sequence: TGTGCCAGCAGCTTGACGGAGACAGGCAACTATGGCTACACCTTC. The encoded protein is CASSLTETGNYGYTF. The chain uses TRBV5-6 and TRBJ1-2, with TRBD1 as a possible D gene (6 bases). The CDR3 sequence is 15 residues long. With 1 base removed from V and 2 bases from J, the gap between germline ends came to 12 bases. Germline V gives CDR1 SGHDT, CDR2 YYEEEE.

This clone was detected only a few times. This rearrangement joins TRBV11-1 to TRBJ2-6; TRBD1 might be the D (5 bases). Germline V gene lookup returns CDR1 SGHAT and CDR2 FQDESV (reference sequence). The CDR3 is 16 amino acids. Trimming pared 5 bases from V and 0 bases from J, leaving 11 bases between. The CDR3 spells CASSPGHTSGANVLTF. DNA of the CDR3: TGTGCCAGCAGCCCAGGACACACCTCTGGGGCCAACGTCCTGACTTTC.

This clone was detected once. The CDR3 DNA is TGTGCCATCAGCCGAACAGGGGGCAACTATGGCTACACCTTC. Translation: CAISRTGGNYGYTF. The rearrangement uses TRBV10-3 and TRBJ1-2; 9 bases fit TRBD1. The CDR3 loop spans 14 amino acids. Germline assignment: CDR1 ENHRY and CDR2 SYGVKD. V dropped 6 bases and J dropped 2; count of bases not matched to a gene: 4.

V gene TRBV5-4 combines with J gene TRBJ2-5; 12 bases match TRBD1. The germline CDR1 and CDR2 sequences are SGHNT and YYREEE (reference sequence). The CDR3 loop spans 18 amino acids. J was trimmed by 2 bases and V by 3 bases; bases with no gene match: 11. The CDR3 spells CASSSGTGGLINQETQYF. The CDR3 nucleotides read TGTGCCAGCAGCTCAGGGACAGGGGGCCTGATCAATCAAGAGACCCAGTACTTC.

CDR3 amino acids: CASSLVRTGGKNTGELFF. The CDR3 DNA sequence: TGTGCCAGCAGCTTAGTAAGGACAGGGGGCAAGAACACCGGGGAGCTGTTTTTT. This chain connects TRBV7-9 to TRBJ2-2; TRBD1 agrees at 11 bases. CDR3 length equals 18 residues. Per germline, CDR1 SEHNR and CDR2 FQNEAQ (reference sequence). J gave up 1 base and V 1 base, and 5 bases lay outside the gene matches.

The V gene is TRBV4-3, the J gene TRBJ1-4, with D possibly matching TRBD1 (6 bases). Trimming took off 1 base at V and 3 bases at J, with 18 bases between the two ends. The CDR3 is made up of 18 amino acids. Germline CDR1 is LGHNA and CDR2 is YSLEER. The CDR3 loop reads CASSQGSGAGVANEKLFF. For the CDR3, the DNA is TGCGCCAGCAGCCAAGGTTCAGGGGCGGGGGTGGCTAATGAAAAACTGTTTTTT.

Here the CDR3 DNA reads TGTGCCAGCAGTTTACCTTACGAGCAGTACTTC. This translates into CASSLPYEQYF. This rearrangement joins TRBV28 to TRBJ2-7; D is uncertain. The CDR3 runs to 11 residues. Germline CDR1 is MDHEN and CDR2 is SYDVKM. V lost 2 bases, J lost 4 bases, and 3 bases lay in between.

The chain employs TRBV7-8 and TRBJ2-7, with 9 bases that match TRBD1. Germline V gene data show CDR1 as SGHVS and CDR2 as FQNEAQ. V was pared by 5 bases and J by 7 bases, with 9 bases of the junction left unmatched. CDR3 length equals 14 residues. This CDR3 reads CASSMRTGAREQYF. The CDR3 DNA reads as TGTGCCAGCAGCATGAGGACAGGGGCAAGGGAGCAGTACTTC.

The chain recombines TRBV4-1 with TRBJ2-7, with 8 bases aligning to TRBD1. Losses at the gene ends were 3 bases for V and 5 bases for J; bases not matched to a gene: 15. The CDR3 has 17 residues. Per the germline V gene, CDR1 is MGHRA and CDR2 is YSYEKL. The CDR3 DNA reads TGCGCCAGCAGCCAGTACCCTTCGACAGGGGCTATGGACGAGCAGTACTTC. Protein sequence: CASSQYPSTGAMDEQYF.

The chain combines TRBV5-1 with TRBJ1-5; a possible D gene is TRBD1 (5 bases). The CDR3 sequence is 15 residues long. Trimming shortened V by 1 base and J by 8 bases, and 16 bases separated the two germline ends. CDR1 SGHRS and CDR2 YFSETQ come from the germline V gene. The CDR3 is CASSLLGLQGEPQHF. CDR3 DNA sequence: TGCGCCAGCAGCTTGTTAGGGCTCCAGGGTGAGCCCCAGCATTTT.

The rearrangement joins TRBV28 to TRBJ1-1; perhaps TRBD1 as D (5 bases). The ends were cut back, 2 bases at V and 8 bases at J, with 18 bases in the middle. This CDR3 is 15 amino acids long. Looked up from germline, CDR1 is MDHEN and CDR2 is SYDVKM. The CDR3 DNA follows: TGTGCCAGCAGTTTAGCCGTAGGGGCTCGGGGGGAAGCTTTCTTT. Translated: CASSLAVGARGEAFF.

The chain carries TRBV19 and TRBJ1-2; a possible D gene is TRBD1 (6 bases). Germline V lookup: CDR1 LNHDA, CDR2 SQIVND (reference sequence). This CDR3 has 13 amino acids. Trimming took off 5 bases at V and 5 bases at J, with 12 bases between the two ends. The CDR3 here is CASSAPQGYGYTF. CDR3 nucleotide sequence: TGTGCCAGTAGTGCCCCTCAGGGGTATGGCTACACCTTC.

CDR3 bases: TGTGCCAGCAGCTTAAGGAGGGATGAAAAACTGTTTTTT. The encoded protein is CASSLRRDEKLFF. This sequence joins TRBV11-3 and TRBJ1-4; no firm D call. Per germline, CDR1 SGHNT and CDR2 YENEEA. CDR3 size: 13 residues. Trimming shortened V by 2 bases and J by 6 bases, and 7 bases separated the two germline ends.

V gene TRBV28 combines with J gene TRBJ1-5; 7 nucleotides match TRBD1. V dropped 6 bases and J dropped 5; count of bases not matched to a gene: 13. The CDR3 covers 16 residues. The germline CDR1 and CDR2 sequences are MDHEN and SYDVKM. CDR3 sequence: CASSLLFRGQDQPQHF. CDR3 coding DNA: TGTGCCAGCAGCCTACTGTTTAGGGGGCAGGATCAGCCCCAGCATTTT.

J is TRBJ2-6 and V is TRBV7-8, with D maybe TRBD1 (6 bases). V was trimmed by 9 bases and J by 1 base, leaving 16 bases between them. Germline lookup yields CDR1 SGHVS and CDR2 FQNEAQ. The CDR3 totals 16 residues. CDR3 bases: TGTGCCAGATTTGACAGGATAAATTCTGGGGCCAACGTCCTGACTTTC. It is translated as CARFDRINSGANVLTF. The variable domain in full, completed from reference TRBV7-8 and TRBJ2-6, reads GAGVSQSPRYKVAKRGQDVALRCDPISGHVSLFWYQQALGQGPEFLTYFQNEAQLDKSGLPSDRFFAERPEGSVSTLKIQRTQQEDSAVYLCARFDRINSGANVLTFGAGSRLTVL.

This sequence joins TRBV19 and TRBJ1-5; D is ambiguous. The V gene lost 6 bases and the J gene lost 0 bases, with 12 bases spanning the gap. Germline V CDR1 and CDR2: LNHDA, SQIVND (reference sequence). CDR3 length equals 15 residues. DNA for the CDR3: TGTGCCAGTAGAGAGAGGCCGTATAGCAATCAGCCCCAGCATTTT. Encoded protein: CASRERPYSNQPQHF. The full variable domain, rest sourced from reference TRBV19 and TRBJ1-5, is DGGITQSPKYLFRKEGQNVTLSCEQNLNHDAMYWYRQDPGQGLRLIYYSQIVNDFQKGDIAEGYSVSREKKESFPLTVTSAQKNPTAFYLCASRERPYSNQPQHFGDGTRLSIL.

V is TRBV2 and J is TRBJ2-7, with D tentatively TRBD1 (5 bases). From germline, CDR1 is SNHLY and CDR2 FYNNEI. The V end was cut by 5 bases, the J end by 2 bases, with 7 bases between. The CDR3 is 12 amino acids. The CDR3 nucleotides are TGTGCCAGCAGTAGACAGACCTACGAGCAGTACTTC. It is translated as CASSRQTYEQYF.

The chain couples TRBV28 to TRBJ1-2, with 11 bases aligning to TRBD1. The CDR3 runs to 13 residues. Germline CDR1 MDHEN, CDR2 SYDVKM. Losses at the gene ends were 6 bases for V and 7 bases for J; bases not matched to a gene: 4. CDR3 DNA sequence: TGTGCCAGCAGAAACGGACAGGGGGCTGGCTACACCTTC. It encodes CASRNGQGAGYTF.

The chain has TRBV6-5 and TRBJ2-3, with 10 nucleotides matching TRBD2. The J segment lost 4 bases and the V segment lost 10 bases, leaving 8 bases of the junction unmatched. The germline V gene encodes CDR1 MNHEY and CDR2 SVGAGI. The CDR3 has 14 residues. The CDR3 nucleotides are TGTGCCACAAAGAGGCTAGCGGGAGCAGATACGCAGTATTTT. Translated: CATKRLAGADTQYF.

The chain couples TRBV25-1 to TRBJ2-3; D gene unclear. The germline V gene encodes CDR1 MGHDK and CDR2 SYGVNS. The CDR3 extends over 14 amino acids. Trimming took off 4 bases at V and 6 bases at J, with 14 bases between the two ends. CDR3 sequence: CASSGSPYGDTQYF. The CDR3 DNA follows: TGTGCCAGCAGTGGTAGCCCTTATGGGGATACGCAGTATTTT.

This chain connects TRBV5-1 to TRBJ1-1, with D possibly TRBD1 on 5 matching bases. The germline V gene has CDR1 SGHRS and CDR2 YFSETQ. V lost 0 bases to trimming and J lost 3 bases, with 12 bases between them. This CDR3 spans 15 amino acids. The CDR3 region is CASSLATGGDTEAFF. The CDR3 DNA sequence: TGCGCCAGCAGCTTGGCCACGGGGGGAGACACTGAAGCTTTCTTT.

This clone was counted only a few times. This rearrangement joins TRBV25-1 to TRBJ2-7, with TRBD1 matching 8 bases. Trimming removed 4 bases from V and 2 bases from J; junction bases left unmatched: 7. The CDR3 spans 15 residues. CDR1 MGHDK and CDR2 SYGVNS come from the germline V gene. This CDR3 reads CASSGLQGDTYEQYF. CDR3 in DNA: TGTGCCAGCAGTGGCCTACAGGGGGATACCTACGAGCAGTACTTC.

The chain couples TRBV7-6 to TRBJ2-2; 8 nucleotides agree with TRBD2. This CDR3 has 16 residues. Trimming at V came to 6 bases and at J to 1 base, leaving 7 bases not matched to a gene. Germline V gene data show CDR1 as SGHVS and CDR2 as FNYEAQ. In nucleotides, the CDR3 is TGTGCCAGCAGTCTCCTGAGCGGGAGGAACACCGGGGAGCTGTTTTTT. This gives the protein CASSLLSGRNTGELFF.

This clone was counted only a few times. The chain carries TRBV7-8 and TRBJ2-1, with 9 bases lining up with TRBD2. The germline V gene encodes CDR1 SGHVS and CDR2 FQNEAQ. The V and J ends lost 5 bases and 10 bases, in that order; junction bases with no gene match: 12. The CDR3 sequence is 15 residues long. The DNA of the CDR3 is TGTGCCAGCAGCGTAGTTGGGCGGGAGGGCTCGGAGCAGTTCTTC. Amino acids: CASSVVGREGSEQFF.

This chain connects TRBV29-1 to TRBJ1-3; 8 bases agree with TRBD1. The germline V gene has CDR1 SQVTM and CDR2 ANQGSEA. The junction had 5 bases not matched to a gene; V was cut back by 7 bases and J by 3 bases. This CDR3 contains 13 residues. The CDR3 bases are TGCAGCGCCGCGACAGGGGTTGGAAACACCATATATTTT. Translated, it gives CSAATGVGNTIYF.

V usage is TRBV10-3 and J usage is TRBJ1-5; maybe TRBD1 (5 bases). CDR3 length equals 14 residues. Trimming removed 6 bases at V and 5 bases at J, with 14 bases between. The germline V gene encodes CDR1 ENHRY and CDR2 SYGVKD. As DNA, the CDR3 is TGTGCCATCAGCAAGCAGGAAGGGGATCAGCCCCAGCATTTT. Translating it yields CAISKQEGDQPQHF.

V usage is TRBV6-2 or TRBV6-3 and J usage is TRBJ2-6, with D maybe TRBD2 (5 bases). This CDR3 contains 15 residues. Trimming shortened V by 3 bases and J by 0 bases, and 6 bases separated the two germline ends. Germline values: CDR1 MNHEY, CDR2 SVGEGT. The CDR3 coding sequence is TGTGCCAGCAGTTATGAGGGCTCTGGGGCCAACGTCCTGACTTTC. Its protein product is CASSYEGSGANVLTF.

The CDR3 DNA is TGTGCCAGCAGCCAGCGGGGGAGCACAGATACGCAGTATTTT. Its translation is CASSQRGSTDTQYF. The V call is TRBV9, the J call TRBJ2-3, with 8 bases aligning to TRBD2. Germline V gene data show CDR1 as SGDLS and CDR2 as YYNGEE. V trimming: 4 bases; J trimming: 0 bases; junction bases outside the gene matches: 1. The CDR3 sequence is 14 residues long.